The sequence of this T cell receptor (beta chain) was determined in a study of blood T cell repertoires in COVID-19 (dated by TCRdb to the early 2020s). Study-level background: Samples from collaborators originated in the United States, Italy and Spain and spanned both the acute and convalescent phases of COVID-19. The sample metadata nearly always contained a de-identified subject ID, COVID-19 status, age in years and sex. Samples came from the ongoing ImmuneRACE study (first 160 participants) plus 1,254 subjects from 6 global collaborators. A freely available public database, intended as a resource for researchers studying the immune response to SARS-CoV-2, is where the repertoires were released. Where HLA class I and class II types were available, the types were taken from metadata supplied by the sample provider, not from assay-based typing. Deeply sampled blood TCRbeta repertoires from subjects exposed to, actively infected with, or recovered from COVID-19 were included in the dataset. The material from the prospective study consisted of cDNA or gDNA derived from T cells, B-cell-depleted T cells, or PBMCs. The paper as a whole reports these results and caveats: How much clinical and demographic metadata was included differed by source and by participant, and the metadata was provided uncurated.

As encoded in the germline V gene (reference sequence), CDR1 is LGHDT while CDR2 is YNNKEL. Spanning cysteine to phenylalanine, the CDR3 consists of 14 amino acids. The entry retains the CDR3 DNA only, 42 bases that are in frame from base 1. V loses 1 base of germline sequence and J loses 8 bases, and the interval between the two ends is 12 bases. The immunoSEQ Assay, a bias-controlled multiplex PCR, was used to amplify TCRbeta CDR3 regions from genomic DNA. The authors' analysis ran thus. Nucleated cell counts per sample were estimated from amplification of reference gene primers within the assay. To quantify the absolute abundance of each unique TCRbeta CDR3 rearrangement, sequence reads were collapsed and filtered. Productive Simpson clonality was computed per sample as the square root of Simpson's diversity index over productive rearrangements. The immuneACCESS repertoire file appears here via TCRdb, limited to in-frame rearrangements. These files lack a portion of the clones; in checked studies, under half of the deficit traces to unresolved V genes, and the cause of the others is not known. The DNA was the basis for D and trimming; V, J and clone size are from that table. This sample holds 200,000 to 250,000 clones; around 80% were observed only once. Roughly a tenth of the sample lies in the top ten.

Collaborating institutions collected whole blood in K2EDTA tubes following their own protocols. For TCRbeta analysis, collaborators shipped samples in one of three forms: frozen whole blood, isolated PBMCs, or DNA extracted from either of those sample types. About this clone itself: The clone's antigen remains unknown. Base qualities are not at hand, and no much larger clone is one base apart.

This receptor was obtained from a man between 45 and 60 years old with active or convalescent COVID-19. The sequenced sample consisted of peripheral blood. This chain joins TRBV3-1 (or the pseudogene TRBV3-2) to TRBJ2-1, with no D gene named confidently. Here the CDR3 is given as CASSQGSHLYEQFF. The DNA is as follows: TGTGCCAGCAGCCAAGGTAGTCATCTCTATGAGCAGTTCTTC.